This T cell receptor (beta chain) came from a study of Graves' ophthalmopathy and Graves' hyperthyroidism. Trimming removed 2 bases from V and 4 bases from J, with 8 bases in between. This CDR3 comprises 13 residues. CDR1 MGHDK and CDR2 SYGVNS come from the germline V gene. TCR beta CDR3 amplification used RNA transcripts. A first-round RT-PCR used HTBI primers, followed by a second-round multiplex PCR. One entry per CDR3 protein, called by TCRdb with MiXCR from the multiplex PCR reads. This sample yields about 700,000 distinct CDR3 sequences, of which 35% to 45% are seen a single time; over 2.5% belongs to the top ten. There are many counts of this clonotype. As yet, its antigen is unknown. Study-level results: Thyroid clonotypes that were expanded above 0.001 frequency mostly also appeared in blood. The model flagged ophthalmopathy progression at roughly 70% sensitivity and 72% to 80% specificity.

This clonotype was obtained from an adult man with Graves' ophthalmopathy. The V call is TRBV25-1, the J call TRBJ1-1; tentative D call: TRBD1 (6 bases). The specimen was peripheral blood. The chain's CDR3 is CASSEQGGTEAFF. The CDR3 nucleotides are TGTGCCAGCAGTGAACAAGGGGGCACTGAAGCTTTCTTT.